This passage covers 21 T cell receptor beta chains from one sample sequenced in a study of tumor-infiltrating lymphocytes in localized non-small cell lung cancer. Some clones are missing from TCRdb's copy, which holds only in-frame ones; the method was immunoSEQ multiplex PCR. This sample carries around 9,800 clones, 60% to 80% of them seen once, and the ten largest clones take 9.8%. Sequencing was performed on lung tumor tissue. These TCRs come from a human donor with non-small cell lung cancer.

The chain combines TRBV29-1 with TRBJ2-3; D perhaps matches TRBD2 (5 bases). The V gene's germline CDR1 is SQVTM and CDR2 ANQGSEA. The germline V and J ends were trimmed by 4 bases and 3 bases, with 5 bases remaining between them. The CDR3 extends over 11 amino acids. CDR3 amino acids: CSVGETDTQYF. The CDR3 DNA sequence: TGCAGCGTTGGGGAGACAGATACGCAGTATTTT.

V gene TRBV28 combines with J gene TRBJ2-7, with 9 bases aligning to TRBD2. Per germline, CDR1 MDHEN and CDR2 SYDVKM. This CDR3 has 15 amino acids. V trimming: 6 bases; J trimming: 0 bases; junction bases outside the gene matches: 6. CDR3 loop: CASSRGTSRSYEQYF. CDR3 DNA: TGTGCCAGCAGCCGGGGGACTAGCCGCTCCTACGAGCAGTACTTC. Full variable domain (outside the CDR3, taken from reference TRBV28 and TRBJ2-7): DVKVTQSSRYLVKRTGEKVFLECVQDMDHENMFWYRQDPGLGLRLIYFSYDVKMKEKGDIPEGYSVSREKKERFSLILESASTNQTSMYLCASSRGTSRSYEQYFGPGTRLTVT.

The chain has TRBV19 and TRBJ2-2; 14 bases line up with TRBD2. The CDR3 totals 16 residues. V lost 9 bases and J lost 6; bases outside the gene matches: 9. Germline-derived CDR1 and CDR2 are LNHDA and SQIVND (reference sequence). CDR3 loop: CASTPWTSGRSGELFF. The CDR3 bases are TGTGCCAGCACGCCCTGGACTAGCGGGAGGTCCGGGGAGCTGTTTTTT.

The table lists this clone with a few counts. The V gene is TRBV11-1, the J gene TRBJ2-5; D possibly corresponds to TRBD2 (6 bases). This CDR3 spans 14 amino acids. Germline V CDR1 and CDR2: SGHAT, FQDESV (reference sequence). The germline V and J ends were trimmed by 4 bases and 0 bases, with 9 bases remaining between them. The CDR3 DNA reads TGTGCCAGCAGCTCACGGGACTACCAAGAGACCCAGTACTTC. Encoded protein: CASSSRDYQETQYF.

The J gene is TRBJ2-2, the V gene TRBV6-5; D gene uncertain. Germline CDR1 and CDR2: MNHEY and SVGAGI. CDR3 length: 11 residues. Trimming removed 8 bases from V and 6 bases from J, with 7 bases in between. This chain's CDR3 is CASARAGELFF. CDR3 coding DNA: TGTGCCAGCGCAAGGGCCGGGGAGCTGTTTTTT.

The chain is built from TRBV11-3 and TRBJ2-5, with D perhaps TRBD2 (5 bases). The CDR3 runs to 15 residues. Trimming removed 0 bases from V and 5 bases from J, with 13 bases in between. CDR1 and CDR2 from the germline V gene are SGHNT and YENEEA. Here the CDR3 reads CASSLDPTSGETQYF. As DNA, the CDR3 is TGTGCCAGCAGCTTAGATCCGACTTCGGGGGAGACCCAGTACTTC.

This sequence joins TRBV30 and TRBJ1-4; possibly TRBD1 for D (6 bases). Germline V gives CDR1 GTSNPN, CDR2 SVGIG (reference sequence). The CDR3 extends over 14 amino acids. Trimming left V 4 bases short and J 5 bases short, with 14 bases between. CDR3 bases: TGTGCCTGGAAATTGACAGGAACAAATGAAAAACTGTTTTTT. It yields the protein CAWKLTGTNEKLFF.

The genes are TRBV14 and TRBJ2-2; D not resolved. The germline V and J ends were trimmed by 8 bases and 1 base, with 8 bases remaining between them. This CDR3 is built from 13 residues. The germline gives CDR1 SGHDN, CDR2 FVKESK. CDR3 coding DNA: TGTGCCAGCGGAACTAAGAACACCGGGGAGCTGTTTTTT. This codes for CASGTKNTGELFF.

This chain connects TRBV7-6 to TRBJ2-6; D is uncertain. Germline V lookup: CDR1 SGHVS, CDR2 FNYEAQ. V lost 5 bases to trimming and J lost 5 bases, with 16 bases between them. The CDR3 has 16 residues. The chain's CDR3 is CASSLISQSRANVLTF. In DNA form, the CDR3 reads TGTGCCAGCAGCCTTATCTCACAAAGTCGGGCCAACGTCCTGACTTTC.

The rearrangement links TRBV27 to TRBJ2-7, with D tentatively TRBD1 (5 bases). The CDR3 has 14 residues. Deletions cut 1 base from V and 5 bases from J, with 12 bases between. Germline CDR1 MNHEY, CDR2 SMNVEV (reference sequence). CDR3 bases: TGTGCCAGCAGTTTATTGCCAGGGATGCACGAGCAGTACTTC. It translates to CASSLLPGMHEQYF.

The chain employs TRBV18 and TRBJ2-7; D is undetermined. Germline-derived CDR1 and CDR2 are KGHSH and LQKENI. V lost 0 bases, J lost 7 bases, and 7 bases lay in between. CDR3 length: 12 amino acids. The CDR3 sequence is CASSPPSREQYF. CDR3 coding DNA: TGTGCCAGCTCACCACCGTCTCGGGAGCAGTACTTC.

The chain joins TRBV5-1 to TRBJ1-1; D call uncertain. V was shortened by 4 bases and J by 0 bases, with 7 bases between the two germline ends. Germline-derived CDR1 and CDR2 are SGHRS and YFSETQ. The CDR3 spans 13 residues. This CDR3 is CASSMTVNTEAFF. The DNA for the CDR3 is TGCGCCAGCAGCATGACGGTGAACACTGAAGCTTTCTTT.

This chain joins TRBV4-1 and TRBJ2-7; 11 positions match TRBD2. CDR3 size: 17 residues. With 3 bases clipped from V and 2 bases from J, the junction kept 9 bases outside the gene matches. Germline assignment: CDR1 MGHRA and CDR2 YSYEKL. The CDR3 reads CASSQDRLAGGTYEQYF. Here the CDR3 DNA reads TGCGCCAGCAGCCAGGATCGCCTAGCGGGGGGAACCTACGAGCAGTACTTC.

The chain uses TRBV4-2 and TRBJ2-1, with a weak D call TRBD2 (7 bases). The V and J ends lost 1 base and 7 bases respectively, with 11 bases between them. Germline CDR1 reads LGHNA; CDR2 reads YNFKEQ. The CDR3 loop spans 14 amino acids. This chain's CDR3 is CASSQGGGGNEQFF. The CDR3 nucleotides are TGTGCCAGCAGCCAAGGAGGGGGGGGGAATGAGCAGTTCTTC.

This chain joins TRBV19 and TRBJ2-3; 11 bases fit TRBD2. This CDR3 comprises 16 residues. V lost 3 bases and J lost 1; bases outside the gene matches: 3. Germline values: CDR1 LNHDA, CDR2 SQIVND (reference sequence). In nucleotides, the CDR3 is TGTGCCAGTAGTATGGGGACTAGCGGAGGCACAGATACGCAGTATTTT. It encodes CASSMGTSGGTDTQYF.

The chain links TRBV15 to TRBJ1-3; D gene unclear. Germline CDR1 LNHNV, CDR2 YYDKDF (reference sequence). The CDR3 totals 13 residues. Trimming removed 1 base at V and 2 bases at J, with 3 bases between. For the CDR3, the DNA is TGTGCCACCAGCAGAGGACCTGGAAACACCATATATTTT. Amino acids: CATSRGPGNTIYF.

V gene TRBV6-5 combines with J gene TRBJ1-1; D is unresolved. The V and J ends lost 2 bases and 4 bases respectively, with 14 bases between them. The CDR3 extends over 15 amino acids. Per the germline V gene, CDR1 is MNHEY and CDR2 is SVGAGI. CDR3 bases: TGTGCCAGCAGTTACAACTGGGATAGGAGCACTGAAGCTTTCTTT. This translates into CASSYNWDRSTEAFF.

The V call is TRBV19, the J call TRBJ2-1, with D possibly being TRBD1 (5 bases). The CDR3 has 16 amino acids. V lost 7 bases, J lost 10 bases, and 26 bases lay in between. Germline CDR1 is LNHDA and CDR2 is SQIVND (reference sequence). The CDR3 DNA reads as TGTGCCAGTAAACAGCGCCCCAGGGCAAATGCGGAGGAGCAGTTCTTC. Its protein is CASKQRPRANAEEQFF.

The V call is TRBV25-1, the J call TRBJ1-3; the D gene is possibly TRBD1 (6 bases). This CDR3 region has 14 residues. The V end was cut by 6 bases, the J end by 2 bases, with 11 bases between. Germline V lookup: CDR1 MGHDK, CDR2 SYGVNS. In DNA form, the CDR3 reads TGTGCCAGCAGCGACAGGTTCGCTGGAAACACCATATATTTT. It translates to CASSDRFAGNTIYF.

Judged by abundance, this clone is medium-sized. The chain couples TRBV5-1 to TRBJ1-4; no clear D gene. CDR1 and CDR2 (germline): SGHRS, YFSETQ. The CDR3 contains 15 residues. The V and J ends lost 1 base and 5 bases respectively, with 12 bases between them. The CDR3 region has the DNA TGCGCCAGCAGCTTGCCTTCCCTGCAGAATGAAAAACTGTTTTTT. This translates into CASSLPSLQNEKLFF. Full variable domain (outside the CDR3, taken from reference TRBV5-1 and TRBJ1-4): KAGVTQTPRYLIKTRGQQVTLSCSPISGHRSVSWYQQTPGQGLQFLFEYFSETQRNKGNFPGRFSGRQFSNSRSEMNVSTLELGDSALYLCASSLPSLQNEKLFFGSGTQLSVL.

CDR3 in DNA: TGCGCCAGCAGCGGGGGGGTCCGGGGGAATGAGCAGTTCTTC. It yields the protein CASSGGVRGNEQFF. The J gene is TRBJ2-1, the V gene TRBV5-1; 7 nucleotides agree with TRBD2. Germline values: CDR1 SGHRS, CDR2 YFSETQ. V shed 4 bases and J 7 bases; nucleotides not matched to a gene: 8. This CDR3 is 14 amino acids long.